Included here is one T cell receptor (beta chain) sequence, with context. The antigen is not known. TCRdb itself ran the reads through MiXCR, one entry per CDR3 protein. The sample holds about 440,000 distinct CDR3 sequences, roughly a third seen once. The data are from a study of T cell repertoires in cytomegalovirus infection. Study-level points and caveats: In two of eight donors, the top clonotype was HLA-C-restricted CMV-specific.

This TCR came from a human donor in good health (CMV status not recorded). Some clones in this sample may be carry-over from other donors' samples. Sequences were obtained from PBMCs.

The CDR3 DNA reads TGTGCCAGCAGCTTAGGGCAGGGGTTTGAAGCTTTCTTT. Translation: CASSLGQGFEAFF. The chain uses TRBV7-3 and TRBJ1-1; tentatively, D is TRBD1 (6 bases). The CDR3 extends over 13 amino acids. Germline assignment: CDR1 SGHTA and CDR2 FQGTGA. V lost 2 bases and J 7 bases, leaving 11 bases between the germline ends.